The 32 T cell receptor beta chains listed next were all sequenced from one sample in a study of siplizumab effects on memory and regulatory T cells. A 37°C coculture lasting 6 to 7 days was applied to the mixed lymphocyte reaction cells. The method was immunoSEQ multiplex PCR; TCRdb's version includes in-frame clones alone and lacks a portion of them. Among fewer than 4,000 clones listed, under 55% were seen once. These receptors' targets are unknown. Sequenced input: CFSE-low (dividing) CD4+ T cells sorted from an allogeneic mixed lymphocyte reaction. The receptors were gathered from a human donor in good health; the cells came from an allogeneic mixed lymphocyte reaction.

The chain is built from TRBV5-1 and TRBJ2-3; TRBD2 matches at 8 bases. CDR1 is SGHRS, CDR2 YFSETQ, per germline. Trimming removed 0 bases from V and 5 bases from J; junction bases left unmatched: 2. The CDR3 is 14 residues long. The CDR3 spells CASSLESGGDTQYF. In DNA form, the CDR3 reads TGCGCCAGCAGCTTGGAAAGCGGGGGAGATACGCAGTATTTT.

This clone was found a few times. The chain recombines TRBV10-1 with TRBJ2-3; D is perhaps TRBD2 (6 bases). Germline values: CDR1 WNHNN, CDR2 SYGVQD (reference sequence). The CDR3 is made up of 13 amino acids. Trimming took 0 bases from V and 7 from J, leaving 8 bases between them. CDR3 sequence reads: CASSESGGYTQYF. The CDR3 DNA reads TGCGCCAGCAGTGAGTCGGGGGGATATACGCAGTATTTT.

Only a few counts were recorded for this clone. This chain links TRBV18 with TRBJ2-1; 7 bases are a match to TRBD2. The CDR3 is 15 amino acids. Germline CDR1 is KGHSH and CDR2 is LQKENI. The V and J ends lost 3 bases and 4 bases, in that order; junction bases with no gene match: 6. CDR3 loop: CASSPRGAGYNEQFF. The DNA for the CDR3 is TGTGCCAGCTCACCCCGGGGAGCGGGGTACAATGAGCAGTTCTTC.

J is TRBJ1-3 and V is TRBV27, with a possible D match to TRBD1 (6 bases). There are 15 residues in the CDR3. The V end was cut by 8 bases, the J end by 0 bases, with 14 bases between. Germline V gene lookup returns CDR1 MNHEY and CDR2 SMNVEV (reference sequence). Written as DNA, the CDR3 is TGTGCCAGCTCTACGACAGGTCTCTCTGGAAACACCATATATTTT. Protein: CASSTTGLSGNTIYF.

This clone is classed as medium-sized. The rearrangement links TRBV6-1 to TRBJ2-2; the D gene is possibly TRBD1 (6 bases). The CDR3 length is 15 residues. Germline-derived CDR1 and CDR2 are MNHNS and SASEGT. Trimming stripped 4 bases from V and 1 base from J, with 10 bases between. CDR3 residues: CASSGLRGNTGELFF. DNA of the CDR3: TGTGCCAGCAGTGGGCTCAGGGGGAACACCGGGGAGCTGTTTTTT.

This clone appeared a few times. The CDR3 spells CASSQGGDPYGYTF. The CDR3 nucleotides read TGCGCCAGCAGCCAGGGGGGAGACCCCTATGGCTACACCTTC. The chain is built from TRBV5-1 and TRBJ1-2, with 7 positions matching TRBD1. Per the germline V gene, CDR1 is SGHRS and CDR2 is YFSETQ. The CDR3 totals 14 residues. Trimming took 4 bases from V and 4 from J; bases not matched to a gene: 7.

There are a few counts of this clone. The CDR3 protein is CASSMGTSGVYEQYF. The CDR3 nucleotides read TGTGCCAGTAGTATGGGGACTAGCGGGGTCTACGAGCAGTACTTC. The chain carries TRBV19 and TRBJ2-7; 13 bases are shared with TRBD2. This CDR3 is built from 15 residues. The germline V gene has CDR1 LNHDA and CDR2 SQIVND (reference sequence). J lost 3 bases, V lost 3 bases, and 2 bases had no gene match.

This clone was recorded a few times. This rearrangement joins TRBV5-1 to TRBJ2-2; no definite D call. V was cut by 0 bases and J by 4 bases, with 7 bases left in between. Germline-derived CDR1 and CDR2 are SGHRS and YFSETQ. This CDR3 comprises 14 residues. CDR3 region: CASSLVGLTGELFF. The CDR3 DNA sequence: TGCGCCAGCAGCTTGGTGGGCCTCACCGGGGAGCTGTTTTTT. Looking up the rest from reference TRBV5-1 and TRBJ2-2 gives the full variable domain: KAGVTQTPRYLIKTRGQQVTLSCSPISGHRSVSWYQQTPGQGLQFLFEYFSETQRNKGNFPGRFSGRQFSNSRSEMNVSTLELGDSALYLCASSLVGLTGELFFGEGSRLTVL.

This clone was counted between two and nine times. The chain links TRBV18 to TRBJ2-3; TRBD2 aligns across 15 bases. The V segment lost 3 bases and the J segment 9 bases; nucleotides outside the gene matches: 7. The length of the CDR3 is 16 residues. From germline, CDR1 is KGHSH and CDR2 LQKENI. The CDR3 bases are TGTGCCAGCTCACCTAATACGGGACTAGCGGGAGGCACGCAGTATTTT. Translated, it gives CASSPNTGLAGGTQYF.

This clone occurred a few times. The J gene is TRBJ2-3, the V gene TRBV6-5; D not resolved. This CDR3 is 11 amino acids long. The V end lost 6 bases, the J end lost 4 bases, and 5 bases lay between the germline ends. CDR1 is MNHEY, CDR2 SVGAGI, per germline. The CDR3 protein is CASRVADTQYF. The CDR3 nucleotides read TGTGCCAGCAGGGTGGCAGATACGCAGTATTTT.

With regard to this clone: Its ends do not fully match the called genes, so a read error is possible. This sequence joins TRBV10-3 and TRBJ2-6, with D perhaps given as TRBD1 or TRBD2 (6 bases each). Germline V gene data show CDR1 as ENHRY and CDR2 as SYGVKD. The CDR3 runs to 16 residues. This CDR3 reads CAINESGGAGANVLTF. The CDR3 DNA reads as TGTGCCATCAATGAGTCCGGGGGCGCTGGGGCCAACGTCCTGACTTTC.

The V gene is TRBV10-2, the J gene TRBJ1-1, with D possibly matching TRBD1 (6 bases). V dropped 2 bases and J dropped 1 base, with 14 bases sitting between them. The germline V gene encodes CDR1 WSHSY and CDR2 SAAADI. The CDR3 contains 16 residues. The CDR3 bases are TGCGCCAGCAGTGAGCCCGGACGACAGGCGAACACTGAAGCTTTCTTT. It encodes CASSEPGRQANTEAFF.

This clone was seen once. The chain couples TRBV19 to TRBJ2-2; weak D call: TRBD1 (6 bases). The germline gives CDR1 LNHDA, CDR2 SQIVND (reference sequence). The CDR3 covers 18 residues. V lost 6 bases to trimming and J lost 1 base, with 21 bases between them. The CDR3 is CASRPPGAMRRNTGELFF. The CDR3 nucleotides read TGTGCCAGTAGACCTCCAGGGGCCATGAGAAGGAACACCGGGGAGCTGTTTTTT.

Written as DNA, the CDR3 is TGTGCCAGCTCACCCGGACTAGCTAATGAGCAGTTCTTC. Protein: CASSPGLANEQFF. The gene calls are TRBV18 and TRBJ2-1, with 8 bases lining up with TRBD2. Germline V lookup: CDR1 KGHSH, CDR2 LQKENI. V shed 3 bases, J shed 7 bases, and the junction held 2 bases outside the gene matches. This CDR3 is 13 amino acids long.

V usage is TRBV4-1 and J usage is TRBJ2-7; possibly TRBD2 for D (6 bases). V lost 2 bases and J 1 base, leaving 12 bases between the germline ends. CDR1 is MGHRA, CDR2 YSYEKL, per germline. The CDR3 is 15 residues long. CDR3 sequence (DNA): TGCGCCAGCAGCCAACAGAAGCGGGTTTCCTACGAGCAGTACTTC. Translated, it gives CASSQQKRVSYEQYF.

By sample fraction, this clone is large (0.1 to 1%). DNA of the CDR3: TGTGCCAGTAGCCGGGCAGGGGGCGGGGAGCTGTTTTTT. This encodes CASSRAGGGELFF. V and J are TRBV19 and TRBJ2-2; the match to TRBD1 covers 7 bases. The ends lost 6 bases at V and 7 bases at J; junction bases unmatched: 5. CDR1 and CDR2 (germline): LNHDA, SQIVND (reference sequence). The CDR3 has 13 residues.

Sample share makes this clone medium-sized. The CDR3: CASSIAGLGNQPQHF. The CDR3 DNA follows: TGTGCCAGTAGTATAGCGGGGTTGGGCAATCAGCCCCAGCATTTT. The genes are TRBV19 and TRBJ1-5; D gene unclear. The CDR3 runs 15 residues. Germline loops: CDR1 LNHDA, CDR2 SQIVND (reference sequence). V was clipped by 1 base and J by 2 bases, with 9 bases between them.

The rearrangement joins TRBV6-1 to TRBJ2-6; D is uncertain. V lost 0 bases, J lost 0 bases, and 9 bases lay in between. Germline CDR1 MNHNS, CDR2 SASEGT. This CDR3 spans 17 amino acids. CDR3 residues: CASSEALRFSGANVLTF. The CDR3 DNA reads TGTGCCAGCAGTGAAGCGCTCAGGTTCTCTGGGGCCAACGTCCTGACTTTC.

Relative to its sample, this clone is large (0.1 to 1%). The chain recombines TRBV11-2 with TRBJ1-2, with D hard to call. V lost 5 bases, J lost 5 bases, and 15 bases lay in between. Germline CDR1 is SGHAT and CDR2 is FQNNGV. This CDR3 has 14 residues. The CDR3 DNA follows: TGTGCCAGCAGCCCGACCGAGGGTCCGTATGGCTACACCTTC. Translating gives CASSPTEGPYGYTF.

This clone occurred a few times. The chain is built from TRBV4-1 and TRBJ2-2; D gene unclear. This CDR3 has 14 residues. Germline loops: CDR1 MGHRA, CDR2 YSYEKL. V was shortened by 1 base and J by 5 bases, with 8 bases between the two germline ends. CDR3 loop: CASSQVQITGELFF. CDR3 in DNA: TGCGCCAGCAGCCAAGTACAGATTACCGGGGAGCTGTTTTTT.

This clone is deemed large (0.1 to 1%). The genes are TRBV6-5 and TRBJ1-5; no clear D. Germline CDR1 and CDR2: MNHEY and SVGAGI. V lost 8 bases and J 3 bases, leaving 8 bases between the germline ends. The length of the CDR3 is 12 residues. Written as DNA, the CDR3 is TGTGCCAGCGGACTTTACAATCAGCCCCAGCATTTT. Translating it yields CASGLYNQPQHF.

Only a few counts were recorded for this clone. V is TRBV21-1 and J is TRBJ2-7; the table names TRBD1, a call not compared with the DNA. TRBV21-1 is flagged as a pseudogene. The CDR3 is 13 amino acids. CDR3 residues: CASSKNSTYEQYF. The CDR3 DNA reads TGTGCCAGCAGCAAGAACAGTACGTACGAGCAGTACTTC.

J is TRBJ1-4 and V is TRBV5-1, with 9 bases identical to TRBD1. The ends lost 0 bases at V and 5 bases at J; junction bases unmatched: 2. The CDR3 is 15 residues long. The germline V gene has CDR1 SGHRS and CDR2 YFSETQ. The CDR3 spells CASSLGGTGNEKLFF. The CDR3 DNA sequence: TGCGCCAGCAGCTTGGGAGGGACAGGGAATGAAAAACTGTTTTTT.

This chain joins TRBV6-5 and TRBJ2-7; 7 bases align to TRBD1. After removal of 10 bases from V and 3 bases from J, the junction contained 3 bases not matched to a gene. Germline values: CDR1 MNHEY, CDR2 SVGAGI. CDR3 length: 11 residues. The CDR3 loop is CAIQGYYEQYF. The CDR3 bases are TGTGCCATACAGGGGTACTACGAGCAGTACTTC.

The rearrangement joins TRBV18 to TRBJ2-7; no firm D call. V lost 3 bases and J lost 6, with 12 bases in between. The germline V gene has CDR1 KGHSH and CDR2 LQKENI. The CDR3 consists of 13 residues. CDR3 region: CASSPGSSLEQYF. The CDR3 nucleotides read TGTGCCAGCTCACCGGGTAGTTCCCTCGAGCAGTACTTC. Complete variable domain (other parts from reference TRBV18 and TRBJ2-7): NAGVMQNPRHLVRRRGQEARLRCSPMKGHSHVYWYRQLPEEGLKFMVYLQKENIIDESGMPKERFSAEFPKEGPSILRIQQVVRGDSAAYFCASSPGSSLEQYFGPGTRLTVT.

This clone was detected a few times. The V gene is TRBV30, the J gene TRBJ2-2; tentative D call: TRBD1 (6 bases). The CDR3 consists of 14 residues. V was shortened by 1 base and J by 5 bases, with 11 bases between the two germline ends. Looked up from germline, CDR1 is GTSNPN and CDR2 is SVGIG (reference sequence). For the CDR3, the DNA is TGTGCCTGGAGTGAAGTGAGGGGGACCGGGGAGCTGTTTTTT. Protein: CAWSEVRGTGELFF.

This clone has only a few counts. The genes are TRBV2 and TRBJ2-2, with TRBD2 matching 9 bases. CDR1 SNHLY and CDR2 FYNNEI come from the germline V gene. Unmatched junction bases numbered 7, after V lost 4 bases and J lost 4 bases. This CDR3 is 16 amino acids long. CDR3 nucleotide sequence: TGTGCCAGCAGTGTAGGGTCTAGCGGGGCCACCGGGGAGCTGTTTTTT. It encodes CASSVGSSGATGELFF.

V and J are TRBV2 and TRBJ2-7; the match to TRBD2 covers 8 bases. V lost 7 bases, J lost 2 bases, and 7 bases stayed unmatched. Germline assignment: CDR1 SNHLY and CDR2 FYNNEI. The CDR3 has 14 residues. The CDR3 nucleotides are TGTGCCAGCATGCGGGGGGCCGGGGCCTACGAGCAGTACTTC. It encodes CASMRGAGAYEQYF.

Points on this clone: The same CDR3 also results from other DNA sequences found in this sample. This chain uses TRBV19 with TRBJ1-1; TRBD1 might be the D (5 bases). V lost 1 base to trimming and J lost 5 bases, with 17 bases between them. The V gene's germline CDR1 is LNHDA and CDR2 SQIVND (reference sequence). The CDR3 length is 16 residues. The CDR3 loop is CASSIGQGAGLTEAFF. DNA for the CDR3: TGTGCCAGTAGTATAGGGCAGGGAGCGGGTTTGACTGAAGCTTTCTTT.

This clone was detected only a few times. J is TRBJ2-5 and V is TRBV19, with D maybe TRBD2 (5 bases). The CDR3 covers 13 residues. CDR1 and CDR2 from the germline V gene are LNHDA and SQIVND (reference sequence). V was shortened by 1 base and J by 5 bases, with 8 bases between the two germline ends. The chain's CDR3 is CASSIARGETQYF. The DNA for the CDR3 is TGTGCCAGTAGTATAGCTAGAGGGGAGACCCAGTACTTC.

This clone was observed a handful of times. V and J are TRBV5-4 and TRBJ2-1; D may be TRBD2 (6 bases). The CDR3 extends over 16 amino acids. Germline V CDR1 and CDR2: SGHNT, YYREEE (reference sequence). V dropped 1 base and J dropped 0 bases, with 11 bases sitting between them. The CDR3 reads CASSLLAASSYNEQFF. The CDR3 nucleotides are TGTGCCAGCAGCTTGTTAGCGGCGAGCTCCTACAATGAGCAGTTCTTC. The entire variable domain, with the rest obtained from reference TRBV5-4 and TRBJ2-1, is as follows: ETGVTQSPTHLIKTRGQQVTLRCSSQSGHNTVSWYQQALGQGPQFIFQYYREEENGRGNFPPRFSGLQFPNYSSELNVNALELDDSALYLCASSLLAASSYNEQFFGPGTRLTVL.

The chain employs TRBV29-1 and TRBJ2-5; TRBD1 aligns across 10 bases. Trimming cost V 7 bases and J 5 bases; bases outside gene matches: 10. Germline CDR1 reads SQVTM; CDR2 reads ANQGSEA. The CDR3 spans 14 residues. Written as DNA, the CDR3 is TGCAGCGCTTCCGGGACAGGGGCCAGGGAGACCCAGTACTTC. Protein: CSASGTGARETQYF.